The 26 T cell receptor beta chains presented below share a single source sample, sequenced in a study of control samples from healthy donors and cancer patients (TCRdb year 2020). Libraries were made using the immunoSEQ multiplex PCR assay. TCRdb limited this immuneACCESS table to in-frame rearrangements with V and J called. A share of clones is missing; checked studies link under half to unresolved V genes, and the rest is unexplained. Here the sample has over 90,000 clones; around nine tenths occur a single time. 19% of the sample rests with the top ten. Sequenced material: PBMCs. Receptors originate from a man aged 55 to 70 with lung cancer.

CDR3 in amino acids: CASSYDREGTEAFF. DNA of the CDR3: TGTGCCAGCAGCTATGACAGGGAGGGAACTGAAGCTTTCTTT. This chain links TRBV7-8 with TRBJ1-1; 7 bases map to TRBD1. This CDR3 contains 14 residues. Looked up from germline, CDR1 is SGHVS and CDR2 is FQNEAQ. V gave up 4 bases and J gave up 5 bases; unmatched junction bases: 7.

This clone was picked up one time. The chain links TRBV4-1 to TRBJ1-5; D is undetermined. With 0 bases removed from V and 7 bases from J, the gap between germline ends came to 13 bases. CDR1 and CDR2 from the germline V gene are MGHRA and YSYEKL. This CDR3 is 15 amino acids long. This chain's CDR3 is CASSQDLSGFQPQHF. CDR3 nucleotide sequence: TGCGCCAGCAGCCAAGATTTATCTGGATTCCAGCCCCAGCATTTT.

This chain links TRBV5-5 with TRBJ2-7, with D tentatively TRBD1 (6 bases). V lost 0 bases, J lost 5 bases, and 21 bases lay in between. The CDR3 contains 17 residues. CDR1 is SGHKS, CDR2 YYEKEE, per germline (reference sequence). DNA for the CDR3: TGTGCCAGCAGCTTGGTTTCTGGGCAGGGGATTCGCGACGAGCAGTACTTC. It encodes CASSLVSGQGIRDEQYF.

The CDR3 is CASSIAGGLNYNEQFF. DNA of the CDR3: TGTGCCAGCAGCATAGCGGGGGGGCTAAACTACAATGAGCAGTTCTTC. V and J are TRBV11-2 and TRBJ2-1, with 11 bases fitting TRBD2. Germline V lookup: CDR1 SGHAT, CDR2 FQNNGV. Trimming removed 5 bases from V and 3 bases from J; junction bases left unmatched: 6. The CDR3 sequence is 16 residues long.

The V call is TRBV6-1, the J call TRBJ1-5; D gene ambiguous. There are 13 residues in the CDR3. Trimming removed 2 bases at V and 0 bases at J, with 2 bases between. Germline CDR1 reads MNHNS; CDR2 reads SASEGT. The CDR3 here is CASSESSNQPQHF. CDR3 coding DNA: TGTGCCAGCAGTGAAAGTAGCAATCAGCCCCAGCATTTT.

V is TRBV6-5 and J is TRBJ2-5; no firm D call. This CDR3 has 14 residues. V dropped 0 bases and J dropped 1 base, with 6 bases sitting between them. Looked up from germline, CDR1 is MNHEY and CDR2 is SVGAGI. The CDR3 is CASSYSTIQETQYF. The CDR3 nucleotides are TGTGCCAGCAGTTACTCGACCATCCAAGAGACCCAGTACTTC.

The rearrangement links TRBV4-1 to TRBJ1-5; TRBD1 agrees at 8 bases. The CDR3 contains 17 residues. Germline V gives CDR1 MGHRA, CDR2 YSYEKL. The J segment lost 0 bases and the V segment lost 3 bases, leaving 7 bases of the junction unmatched. The CDR3: CASSHIDRGYSNQPQHF. The CDR3 DNA is TGCGCCAGCAGCCATATTGACAGGGGCTATAGCAATCAGCCCCAGCATTTT.

A word on this clone: The sample holds other DNA sequences that translate to the same CDR3. The chain has TRBV5-1 and TRBJ2-6; D is possibly TRBD1 (6 bases). Trimming took 2 bases from V and 2 from J, leaving 8 bases between them. The CDR3 consists of 15 residues. Germline assignment: CDR1 SGHRS and CDR2 YFSETQ. The CDR3 sequence is CASSLGGAGANVLTF. As DNA, the CDR3 is TGCGCCAGCAGCTTAGGGGGTGCTGGGGCCAACGTCCTGACTTTC.

The J gene is TRBJ2-2, the V gene TRBV5-1; the D is unclear. Per germline, CDR1 SGHRS and CDR2 YFSETQ. The CDR3 length is 12 residues. V lost 5 bases and J 7 bases, leaving 9 bases between the germline ends. The DNA for the CDR3 is TGCGCCAGCAGTATAAAGAGCGGGGAGCTGTTTTTT. It codes for CASSIKSGELFF.

A single count supports this clone. The genes are TRBV5-1 and TRBJ1-1, with no clear D. Germline values: CDR1 SGHRS, CDR2 YFSETQ. The CDR3 totals 13 residues. V was pared by 5 bases and J by 3 bases, with 11 bases between. The CDR3 region has the DNA TGCGCCAGCAGGGTTTCTGGGGACACTGAAGCTTTCTTT. Amino acid sequence: CASRVSGDTEAFF.

The chain joins TRBV5-1 to TRBJ2-1; D may be TRBD1 or TRBD2 (6 bases each). Germline V gene sequence: CDR1 SGHRS, CDR2 YFSETQ. Trimming took 0 bases from V and 0 from J, leaving 10 bases between them. This CDR3 contains 16 residues. CDR3 amino acids: CASSLASGASYNEQFF. CDR3 coding DNA: TGCGCCAGCAGCTTGGCCTCGGGGGCCTCCTACAATGAGCAGTTCTTC. Full variable domain (outside the CDR3, taken from reference TRBV5-1 and TRBJ2-1): KAGVTQTPRYLIKTRGQQVTLSCSPISGHRSVSWYQQTPGQGLQFLFEYFSETQRNKGNFPGRFSGRQFSNSRSEMNVSTLELGDSALYLCASSLASGASYNEQFFGPGTRLTVL.

This sequence joins TRBV4-1 and TRBJ1-3, with 8 nucleotides matching TRBD1. The trim removed 4 bases at V and 4 bases at J, leaving 3 bases unmatched. CDR3 length: 14 amino acids. Per the germline V gene, CDR1 is MGHRA and CDR2 is YSYEKL. The CDR3 DNA is TGCGCCAGCAGCCCGACAGGGGACGGAAACACCATATATTTT. It codes for CASSPTGDGNTIYF.

The J gene is TRBJ2-1, the V gene TRBV10-3, with unresolved D. Germline lookup yields CDR1 ENHRY and CDR2 SYGVKD. There are 14 residues in the CDR3. The CDR3 loop is CVTRDPLSYNEQFF. The CDR3 bases are TGTGTCACCCGAGATCCCCTCTCCTACAATGAGCAGTTCTTC.

The CDR3 coding sequence is TGTGCCAGCAGTTACGACAGGCAAGAGACCCAGTACTTC. Protein: CASSYDRQETQYF. This chain connects TRBV6-6 to TRBJ2-5, with D possibly matching TRBD1 (6 bases). Germline lookup yields CDR1 MNHNY and CDR2 SVGAGI (reference sequence). The length of the CDR3 is 13 residues. V dropped 2 bases and J dropped 2 bases, with 6 bases sitting between them.

V gene TRBV5-6 combines with J gene TRBJ2-7; unclear D gene. CDR1 is SGHDT and CDR2 is YYEEEE in the germline V gene. The V end lost 0 bases, the J end lost 4 bases, and 5 bases lay between the germline ends. CDR3 length equals 12 residues. CDR3 DNA sequence: TGTGCCAGCAGCTTGGGCAGATACGAGCAGTACGTC. This gives the protein CASSLGRYEQYV.

J is TRBJ2-1 and V is TRBV5-6; D is possibly TRBD1 (6 bases). CDR1 SGHDT and CDR2 YYEEEE come from the germline V gene. The CDR3 has 16 amino acids. V was pared by 4 bases and J by 7 bases, with 21 bases between. Written as DNA, the CDR3 is TGTGCCAGCAGCCTGTCTGGGTTCGACAGGCAGAATGAGCAGTTCTTC. It yields the protein CASSLSGFDRQNEQFF. Based on the CDR3 plus reference TRBV5-6 and TRBJ2-1, the full variable domain is DAGVTQSPTHLIKTRGQQVTLRCSPKSGHDTVSWYQQALGQGPQFIFQYYEEEERQRGNFPDRFSGHQFPNYSSELNVNALLLGDSALYLCASSLSGFDRQNEQFFGPGTRLTVL.

This chain joins TRBV5-1 and TRBJ1-6, with 9 bases identical to TRBD1. The germline gives CDR1 SGHRS, CDR2 YFSETQ. CDR3 length: 16 residues. Trimming cost V 5 bases and J 7 bases; bases outside gene matches: 10. The CDR3, as DNA: TGCGCCAGCAGATCGACCCCGGGACAGGGAAATTCACCCCTCCACTTT. Encoded protein: CASRSTPGQGNSPLHF.

This clone was observed a single time. The chain couples TRBV6-1 to TRBJ1-2, with a weak D call TRBD1 (5 bases). V gave up 3 bases and J gave up 5 bases, with 22 bases separating them. This CDR3 has 17 residues. From germline, CDR1 is MNHNS and CDR2 SASEGT. In DNA form, the CDR3 reads TGTGCCAGCAGTGAGGGTGGGGGGTCTCCCTCTAGATATGGCTACACCTTC. Protein product: CASSEGGGSPSRYGYTF.

V usage is TRBV18 and J usage is TRBJ2-7; D might be TRBD1 or TRBD2, each matching 6 bases. The CDR3 runs to 18 residues. V lost 0 bases, J lost 2 bases, and 20 bases lay in between. The germline V gene encodes CDR1 KGHSH and CDR2 LQKENI. Here the CDR3 DNA reads TGTGCCAGCTCACCACCGGTCGTCGGGGGCGGAGAACCCTACGAGCAGTACTTC. Translating gives CASSPPVVGGGEPYEQYF.

The chain combines TRBV3-1 (or the pseudogene TRBV3-2) with TRBJ2-3; TRBD1 might be the D (5 bases). V lost 0 bases, J lost 8 bases, and 12 bases lay in between. This CDR3 is 14 amino acids long. Germline CDR1 is LGHDT and CDR2 is YNNKEL (reference sequence). The chain's CDR3 is CASSQDIRARTQYF. In DNA, the CDR3 is TGTGCCAGCAGCCAAGACATCAGGGCTCGTACGCAGTATTTT.

V usage is TRBV5-1 and J usage is TRBJ2-1; maybe TRBD1 (6 bases). Trimming left V 0 bases short and J 0 bases short, with 10 bases between. CDR3 size: 16 residues. Germline V gene lookup returns CDR1 SGHRS and CDR2 YFSETQ. CDR3 in amino acids: CASSLGTGSSYNEQFF. CDR3 sequence (DNA): TGCGCCAGCAGCTTGGGTACAGGGAGCTCCTACAATGAGCAGTTCTTC. Complete variable domain (other parts from reference TRBV5-1 and TRBJ2-1): KAGVTQTPRYLIKTRGQQVTLSCSPISGHRSVSWYQQTPGQGLQFLFEYFSETQRNKGNFPGRFSGRQFSNSRSEMNVSTLELGDSALYLCASSLGTGSSYNEQFFGPGTRLTVL.

The chain is built from TRBV6-6 and TRBJ2-3; TRBD1 or TRBD2 may be the D gene (6 bases each). The V gene lost 5 bases and the J gene lost 2 bases, with 14 bases spanning the gap. Germline CDR1 MNHNY, CDR2 SVGAGI (reference sequence). CDR3 length: 15 amino acids. The DNA of the CDR3 is TGTGCCAGCAGTCCCGGAGGGGGAATCACAGATACGCAGTATTTT. Translation: CASSPGGGITDTQYF.

The J gene is TRBJ2-1, the V gene TRBV9, with D maybe TRBD2 (7 bases). V lost 1 base, J lost 7 bases, and 15 bases lay in between. The CDR3 consists of 15 residues. Germline CDR1 and CDR2: SGDLS and YYNGEE. The CDR3 bases are TGTGCCAGCAGCGTACTGGCGGGGGCAGATAATGAGCAGTTCTTC. As protein: CASSVLAGADNEQFF. Drawing the rest from reference TRBV9 and TRBJ2-1, the complete variable domain is DSGVTQTPKHLITATGQRVTLRCSPRSGDLSVYWYQQSLDQGLQFLIQYYNGEERAKGNILERFSAQQFPDLHSELNLSSLELGDSALYFCASSVLAGADNEQFFGPGTRLTVL.

The V and J genes are TRBV5-1 and TRBJ1-6; D might be TRBD1 (5 bases). The CDR3 has 15 amino acids. Germline V gene data show CDR1 as SGHRS and CDR2 as YFSETQ. Trimming pared 1 base from V and 8 bases from J, leaving 13 bases between. The CDR3 coding sequence is TGCGCCAGCAGCTTGAGTTCAGGGAGGGATTCACCCCTCCACTTT. This gives the protein CASSLSSGRDSPLHF. The full variable domain, in which reference TRBV5-1 and TRBJ1-6 provide the parts outside the CDR3, is KAGVTQTPRYLIKTRGQQVTLSCSPISGHRSVSWYQQTPGQGLQFLFEYFSETQRNKGNFPGRFSGRQFSNSRSEMNVSTLELGDSALYLCASSLSSGRDSPLHFGNGTRLTVT.

V gene TRBV5-1 combines with J gene TRBJ1-2; possibly TRBD1 for D (5 bases). The V gene's germline CDR1 is SGHRS and CDR2 YFSETQ. The CDR3 runs to 17 residues. Between the trimmed V and J ends, which lost 0 bases and 4 bases, there was a span of 19 bases. The CDR3 is CASSLEVQDRDLYGYTF. The CDR3 DNA reads as TGCGCCAGCAGCTTGGAGGTACAGGACCGAGACCTCTATGGCTACACCTTC. The full variable domain, in which reference TRBV5-1 and TRBJ1-2 provide the parts outside the CDR3, is KAGVTQTPRYLIKTRGQQVTLSCSPISGHRSVSWYQQTPGQGLQFLFEYFSETQRNKGNFPGRFSGRQFSNSRSEMNVSTLELGDSALYLCASSLEVQDRDLYGYTFGSGTRLTVV.

The CDR3 DNA sequence: TGTGCCAGCAGCCCCGGCCTGAAGGGCGATGAGCAGTTCTTC. It encodes CASSPGLKGDEQFF. The V call is TRBV6-5, the J call TRBJ2-1; no clear D gene. This CDR3 comprises 14 residues. Germline V gives CDR1 MNHEY, CDR2 SVGAGI. V dropped 6 bases and J dropped 8 bases, with 17 bases sitting between them.